Listed below are T cell receptor beta chains from one sample, sequenced in a study of shared clonotypes between healthy human individuals. TCRdb keeps only in-frame clones here, not all; method: immunoSEQ multiplex PCR. The table has roughly 1,100,000 clones, about 75% seen once. The sequenced material came from memory CD4+ T cells sorted from blood. Receptors were obtained from a man younger than 35 in good health. Each CDR3 is given with its conserved first and last residue. The D gene is left open where the match is weak. Expanded clones are given a class, and other clones once, few, many or no size at all.

v_call	j_call	d_call	clone_size	cdr3_aa	cdr3_nt
TRBV5-1	TRBJ2-1	TRBD1	few	CASSGRGRPLDEQFF	TGCGCCAGCAGCGGCAGGGGGCGTCCCTTGGATGAGCAGTTCTTC
TRBV5-3	TRBJ2-7	TRBD1	NA	CARSLRQGEYSRPYEQYF	TGTGCCAGAAGCTTGAGACAGGGAGAATATTCGCGGCCTTACGAGCAGTACTTC
TRBV29-1	TRBJ2-1	NA	NA	CSVSRGTYNEQFF	TGCAGCGTGTCCCGCGGGACATACAATGAGCAGTTCTTC
TRBV6-5	TRBJ2-7	NA	NA	CASSPREGGPYEQYF	TGTGCCAGCTCACCCCGTGAGGGGGGGCCCTACGAGCAGTACTTC
TRBV30	TRBJ1-5	TRBD1	once	CAWSGDRANQPQHF	TGTGCCTGGAGTGGGGACAGGGCGAATCAGCCCCAGCATTTT
TRBV9	TRBJ2-3	NA	NA	CASSVAGSDTQYF	TGTGCCAGCAGCGTAGCGGGATCAGATACGCAGTATTTT
TRBV18	TRBJ1-1	NA	NA	CASSLTGQDAEAFF	TGTGCCAGCTCACTCACAGGGCAGGACGCTGAAGCTTTCTTT
TRBV25-1	TRBJ2-4	TRBD1	NA	CASSGARGGFGKNIQYF	TGTGCCAGCAGTGGGGCCAGAGGGGGCTTTGGCAAAAACATTCAGTACTTC
TRBV7-9	TRBJ1-4	NA	NA	CASSLVDSREKLFF	TGTGCCAGCAGCTTAGTCGACAGCCGTGAAAAACTGTTTTTT
TRBV7-2	TRBJ2-3	NA	NA	CASSLDPAGKDTQYF	TGTGCCAGCAGCTTAGATCCGGCGGGGAAAGATACGCAGTATTTT
TRBV30	TRBJ2-5	NA	NA	CAWSMGGETQYF	TGTGCCTGGAGCATGGGGGGAGAGACCCAGTACTTC
TRBV5-1	TRBJ1-1	NA	NA	CASSFDPPVANTEAFF	TGCGCCAGCAGCTTTGACCCCCCCGTGGCCAACACTGAAGCTTTCTTT
TRBV7-2	TRBJ2-3	NA	many	CASSFRTRGTDTQYF	TGTGCCAGCAGCTTCCGAACAAGGGGAACAGATACGCAGTATTTT
TRBV10-3	TRBJ2-7	NA	NA	CAITGDGSYEQYF	TGTGCCATCACCGGGGACGGATCCTACGAGCAGTACTTC
TRBV7-2	TRBJ1-4	TRBD1	few	CASSSGLQQGALGEKLFF	TGTGCCAGCAGCTCCGGACTCCAACAGGGGGCCCTAGGAGAAAAACTGTTTTTT
TRBV6-1	TRBJ1-1	TRBD1	NA	CASNDRGLRTEAFF	TGTGCCAGCAACGACAGGGGCTTAAGAACTGAAGCTTTCTTT
TRBV7-9	TRBJ2-1	NA	NA	CASSYALSGLYEQFF	TGTGCCAGCAGCTACGCCTTGTCAGGATTATATGAGCAGTTCTTC
TRBV15	TRBJ1-2	TRBD1	NA	CATSRAGFGTDYGYTF	TGTGCCACCAGCAGAGCTGGATTTGGGACAGACTATGGCTACACCTTC
TRBV9	TRBJ1-2	NA	NA	CASSVGDSYGYTF	TGTGCCAGCAGCGTAGGCGACTCCTATGGCTACACCTTC
TRBV5-4	TRBJ2-5	NA	NA	CASSIGLQETQYF	TGTGCCAGCAGCATCGGACTCCAAGAGACCCAGTACTTC
TRBV30	TRBJ2-1	TRBD2	NA	CAWSITSGAYNEQFF	TGTGCCTGGAGTATAACTAGCGGAGCCTACAATGAGCAGTTCTTC
TRBV14	TRBJ2-4	NA	once	CASSLLGGNIQYF	TGTGCCAGCAGCCTACTAGGGGGTAACATTCAGTACTTC
TRBV9	TRBJ2-1	TRBD2	NA	CASSEIAGNYNEQFF	TGTGCCAGCAGCGAAATAGCGGGGAACTACAATGAGCAGTTCTTC
TRBV7-2	TRBJ2-5	NA	once	CASSLVGPGGVHQETQYF	TGTGCCAGCAGCTTAGTTGGTCCAGGTGGGGTTCACCAAGAGACCCAGTACTTC
TRBV4-3	TRBJ2-7	TRBD1	NA	CASSRLTGNEQYF	TGCGCCAGCAGCCGGTTGACAGGGAACGAGCAGTACTTC